The 3 T cell receptor beta chains in this list originate from one sample, sequenced in a study of T cell clonality in common variable immunodeficiency (dated by TCRdb to about 2015). The library was built by means of the immunoSEQ multiplex PCR assay. The table was pulled from immuneACCESS by TCRdb, which kept in-frame rearrangements only. Such tables lose some clones; where checked, under half of the loss comes from unresolved V genes, and the rest has no known cause. This sample has fewer than 60,000 clones, none of them a singleton. The biggest ten clones account for approximately 2% of the sample. Input material: peripheral blood mononuclear cells. The receptors originated from a person between 18 and 69 years old in good health.

There are many counts of this clone. The CDR3 end lies 3 residues beyond the end of the read and is filled in from the germline J gene. The J gene is TRBJ2-5, the V gene TRBV5-6, with D perhaps matching TRBD2 (6 bases). Germline loops: CDR1 SGHDT, CDR2 YYEEEE. Trimming shortened V by 4 bases and J by 5 bases, and 9 bases separated the two germline ends. The CDR3 is 12 residues long. CDR3 sequence: CASSRGSETQYF. Partial CDR3 DNA: TGTGCCAGCAGCCGGGGGTCGGAGACC.

This clone was seen repeatedly, ten times or more. Read sequence stops 3 residues before the CDR3 end, and the germline J gene provides the missing end. The V and J genes are TRBV30 and TRBJ2-7; 9 bases line up with TRBD1. Trimming cost V 6 bases and J 4 bases; bases outside gene matches: 10. The CDR3 extends over 14 amino acids. Germline-derived CDR1 and CDR2 are GTSNPN and SVGIG (reference sequence). The part of the CDR3 DNA that was read is TGTGCCTGCTCCGGGACAGGGAGTTTGTACGAG. It encodes CACSGTGSLYE. The whole CDR3 protein reads CACSGTGSLYEQYF.

A note on this clone: The read comes to an end 3 residues before the CDR3 does, leaving the germline J gene to fill in the end. The chain is built from TRBV5-1 and TRBJ2-3; D is unclear. This CDR3 is 13 amino acids long. V was trimmed by 6 bases and J by 2 bases, leaving 10 bases between them. The germline V gene has CDR1 SGHRS and CDR2 YFSETQ. The part of the CDR3 DNA that was read is TGCGCCAGCAAAACGAGCGCCACAGATACG. Its translation: CASKTSATDT. The entire CDR3 reads CASKTSATDTQYF.